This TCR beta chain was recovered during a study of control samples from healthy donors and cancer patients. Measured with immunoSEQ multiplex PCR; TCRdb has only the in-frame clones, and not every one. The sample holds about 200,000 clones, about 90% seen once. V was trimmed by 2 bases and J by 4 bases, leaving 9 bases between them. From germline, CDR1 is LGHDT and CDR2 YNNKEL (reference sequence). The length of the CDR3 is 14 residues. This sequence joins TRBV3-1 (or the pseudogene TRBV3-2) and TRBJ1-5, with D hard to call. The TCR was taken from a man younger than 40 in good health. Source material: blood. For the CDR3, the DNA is TGTGCCAGCAGCCAAACGGATCAGAATCAGCCCCAGCATTTT. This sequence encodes CASSQTDQNQPQHF.